This entry lists 9 T cell receptor beta chains sequenced from one sample in a study of human T cells and chemical hapten exposure. TCRdb fed the RACE reads into MiXCR, producing one record per CDR3 protein. The top ten clones hold around 2.8% of a sample with 99,000 or so distinct CDR3 sequences, nearly 35% of them seen once. Time point denoted: patch test 3, about 24 weeks after DPC sensitization. Sample treatment: therapeutic diphenylcyclopropenone sensitization with weekly scalp DPC. Sequenced here: whole blood, sampled in connection with sensitization to the hapten diphenylcyclopropenone (DPC). Receptors originate from a man between 35 and 55 years old with alopecia areata. Some clones in this sample may be carry-over from other donors' samples.

The chain uses TRBV12-3 or TRBV12-4 and TRBJ2-5, with D unresolved. The CDR3 contains 14 residues. Trimming stripped 5 bases from V and 5 bases from J, with 15 bases between. In DNA form, the CDR3 reads TGTGCCAGCAGTCCCGAATTAGTACGGGAGACCCAGTACTTC. The encoded protein is CASSPELVRETQYF.

V is TRBV15 and J is TRBJ2-3, with a tentative D call TRBD1 (6 bases). CDR3 length equals 15 residues. Looked up from germline, CDR1 is LNHNV and CDR2 is YYDKDF (reference sequence). V lost 8 bases and J lost 3, with 18 bases in between. Written as DNA, the CDR3 is TGTGCCACCCTCCGGCCAGGGACATCAACAGATACGCAGTATTTT. Its translation: CATLRPGTSTDTQYF.

This clonotype was counted only a few times. The chain is built from TRBV6-2 or TRBV6-3 and TRBJ2-3, with a possible D match to TRBD2 (5 bases). The CDR3 has 13 residues. The V gene's germline CDR1 is MNHEY and CDR2 SVGEGT. V lost 4 bases and J lost 5, with 10 bases in between. The CDR3 DNA reads TGTGCCAGCAGTTGGGGAAGCGGAGATACGCAGTATTTT. It specifies CASSWGSGDTQYF.

The sample holds a few counts of this clonotype. This chain joins TRBV2 and TRBJ2-7; D possibly corresponds to TRBD2 (6 bases). V was pared by 3 bases and J by 6 bases, with 15 bases between. The V gene's germline CDR1 is SNHLY and CDR2 FYNNEI. This CDR3 contains 14 residues. CDR3 sequence (DNA): TGTGCCAGCAGTGAGGTGACTAGTTGGTCCGAGCAGTACGTC. This sequence encodes CASSEVTSWSEQYV.

This clonotype was picked up a small number of times. The genes are TRBV6-2 or TRBV6-3 and TRBJ2-3; D call uncertain. Per germline, CDR1 MNHEY and CDR2 SVGEGT. Trimming took 2 bases from V and 2 from J, leaving 2 bases between them. The CDR3 length is 12 residues. The CDR3 bases are TGTGCCAGCAGTTACACCACAGATACGCAGTATTTT. This sequence encodes CASSYTTDTQYF.

A few counts support this clonotype. CDR3 bases: TGCGCCAGCAGCCCTGGGGTGGGGGGCTTGAACACTGAAGCTTTCTTT. It encodes CASSPGVGGLNTEAFF. The chain links TRBV5-1 to TRBJ1-1; D is possibly TRBD1 (6 bases). The CDR3 loop spans 16 amino acids. Germline CDR1 SGHRS, CDR2 YFSETQ. Trimming shortened V by 4 bases and J by 0 bases, and 16 bases separated the two germline ends.

The table lists this clonotype with a few counts. The chain recombines TRBV20-1 with TRBJ2-5; TRBD2 matches at 8 bases. The germline V gene encodes CDR1 DFQATT and CDR2 SNEGSKA (reference sequence). This CDR3 has 14 amino acids. The V and J ends lost 5 bases and 5 bases, in that order; junction bases with no gene match: 10. CDR3 sequence (DNA): TGCAGTGCTGTCCGGGAGGGCCGGGGGGAGACCCAGTACTTC. It is translated as CSAVREGRGETQYF.

A few counts support this clonotype. This chain joins TRBV12-3 or TRBV12-4 and TRBJ1-1; D is possibly TRBD1 (5 bases). The CDR3 loop spans 13 amino acids. The V and J ends lost 8 bases and 1 base respectively, with 11 bases between them. The CDR3 nucleotides are TGTGCCAGCGGGATCGGACAGAACACTGAAGCTTTCTTT. This codes for CASGIGQNTEAFF.

The chain joins TRBV2 to TRBJ2-3; D gene ambiguous. V lost 1 base to trimming and J lost 11 bases, with 13 bases between them. The CDR3 consists of 13 residues. In germline, CDR1 is SNHLY, CDR2 FYNNEI. The CDR3 DNA is TGTGCCAGCAGTGAAGAGCCTCTCGGAAGGCAGTATTTT. This codes for CASSEEPLGRQYF.